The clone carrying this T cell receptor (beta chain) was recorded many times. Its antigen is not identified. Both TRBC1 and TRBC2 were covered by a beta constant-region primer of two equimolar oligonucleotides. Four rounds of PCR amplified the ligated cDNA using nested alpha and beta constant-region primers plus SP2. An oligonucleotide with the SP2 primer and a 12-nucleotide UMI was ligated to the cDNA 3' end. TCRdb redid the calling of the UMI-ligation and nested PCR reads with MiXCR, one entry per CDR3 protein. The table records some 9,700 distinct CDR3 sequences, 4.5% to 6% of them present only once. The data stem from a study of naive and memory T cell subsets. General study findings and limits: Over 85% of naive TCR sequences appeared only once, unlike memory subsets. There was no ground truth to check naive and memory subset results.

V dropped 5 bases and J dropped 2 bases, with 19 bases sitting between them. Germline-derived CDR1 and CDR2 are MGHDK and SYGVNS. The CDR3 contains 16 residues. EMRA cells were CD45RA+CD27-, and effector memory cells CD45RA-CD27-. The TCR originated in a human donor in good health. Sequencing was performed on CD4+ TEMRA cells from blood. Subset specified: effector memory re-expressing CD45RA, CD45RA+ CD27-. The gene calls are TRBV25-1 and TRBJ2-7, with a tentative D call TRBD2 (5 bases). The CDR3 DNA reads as TGTGCCAGCAGTCTCCCCCGGGGAGACCCTACCTACGAGCAGTACTTC. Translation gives CASSLPRGDPTYEQYF.